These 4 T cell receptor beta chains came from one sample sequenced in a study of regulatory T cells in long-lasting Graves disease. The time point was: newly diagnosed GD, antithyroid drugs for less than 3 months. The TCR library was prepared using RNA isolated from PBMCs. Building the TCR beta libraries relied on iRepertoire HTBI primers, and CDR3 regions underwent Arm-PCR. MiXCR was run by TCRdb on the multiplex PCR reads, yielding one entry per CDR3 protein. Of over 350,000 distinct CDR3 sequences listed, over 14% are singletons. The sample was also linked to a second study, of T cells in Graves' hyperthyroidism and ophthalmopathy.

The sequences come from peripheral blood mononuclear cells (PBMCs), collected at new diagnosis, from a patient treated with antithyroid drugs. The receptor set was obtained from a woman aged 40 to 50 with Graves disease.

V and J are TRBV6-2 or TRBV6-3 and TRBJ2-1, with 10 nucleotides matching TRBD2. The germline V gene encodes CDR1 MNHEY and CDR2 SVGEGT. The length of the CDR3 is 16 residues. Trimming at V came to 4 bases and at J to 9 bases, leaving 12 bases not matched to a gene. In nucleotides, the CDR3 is TGTGCCAGCAGTTCCAAAGCGGGAGGGCGGCTTGGTGAGCAGTTCTTC. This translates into CASSSKAGGRLGEQFF.

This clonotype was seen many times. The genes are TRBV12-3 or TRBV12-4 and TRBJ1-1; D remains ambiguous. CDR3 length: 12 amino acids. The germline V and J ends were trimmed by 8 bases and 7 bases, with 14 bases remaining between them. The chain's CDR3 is CASLLSWGEAFF. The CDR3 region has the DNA TGTGCCAGCCTCCTCAGTTGGGGTGAAGCTTTCTTT.

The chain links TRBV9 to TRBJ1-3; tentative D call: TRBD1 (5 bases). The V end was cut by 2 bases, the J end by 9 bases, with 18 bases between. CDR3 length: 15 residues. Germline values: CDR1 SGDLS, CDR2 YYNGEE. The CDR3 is CASSVQDGQRGTIYF. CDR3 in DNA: TGTGCCAGCAGCGTCCAGGACGGGCAGAGGGGCACCATATATTTT.

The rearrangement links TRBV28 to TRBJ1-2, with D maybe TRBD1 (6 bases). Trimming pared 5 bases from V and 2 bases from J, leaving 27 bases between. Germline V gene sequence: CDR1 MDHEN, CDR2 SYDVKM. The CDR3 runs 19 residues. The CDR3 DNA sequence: TGTGCCAGCAGTCGCGGAGGACCTTTCGCGGGGGGCTCCAACTATGGCTACACCTTC. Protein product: CASSRGGPFAGGSNYGYTF.